This entry features one TCR beta chain sequence. A single base separates this from a much larger clone, so it may be a read error. The conserved closing phenylalanine or tryptophan is absent in this CDR3, likely reflecting a read error. TCRdb re-called the 5' RACE reads with MiXCR, one entry per CDR3 protein. Among 60,000 to 70,000 distinct CDR3 sequences listed, about a fifth were seen once. The entry originates in a study of HIV-infected patients and healthy controls. V lost 4 bases and J lost 4, with 8 bases in between. Germline V lookup: CDR1 SGHAT, CDR2 FQNNGV. The CDR3 spans 12 residues. V gene TRBV11-2 combines with J gene TRBJ2-7; possibly TRBD2 for D (6 bases). The receptor's source is a human donor in good health. The source material was CD4+ T cells from blood. For the CDR3, the DNA is TGTGCCAGCAGCTCGACTAGATACGAGCAGTACCTC. Translated: CASSSTRYEQYL.